The sequence of this T cell receptor (beta chain) was determined in a study of blood T cell repertoires in COVID-19. Assay: immunoSEQ multiplex PCR; the TCRdb copy retains only in-frame clones and omits some. Of 350,000 or so clones listed, around 90% are singletons. CDR3 length equals 12 residues. CDR1 is SNHLY, CDR2 FYNNEI, per germline. V lost 6 bases to trimming and J lost 7 bases; unmatched junction nucleotides: 4. This clonotype originated in a woman between 55 and 75 years old with COVID-19, enrolled during active disease. Sequences were obtained from peripheral blood. V usage is TRBV2 and J usage is TRBJ2-7; the match to TRBD2 covers 9 bases. Written as DNA, the CDR3 is TGTGCCAGCAGATGGCTAGCGGGGGAGCAGTACTTC. Residues: CASRWLAGEQYF.